A selection of T cell receptor beta chains follows, all from one sample in a study of cytomegalovirus exposure and HLA in healthy donors. Repertoires were generated with immunoSEQ multiplex PCR, while TCRdb's copy carries only in-frame clones and drops some. The table includes over 150,000 clones, 75% to 90% detected once. Sequencing used PBMCs. These receptors all come from a boy aged 5-17 years in good health and CMV-seronegative. The CDR3 runs from the conserved cysteine through the conserved F or W. A D gene is named only where the DNA matches it firmly. Some rows have no size entry. The others give once, few or many, or a class for an expanded clone.

d_gene: TRBD1
v_gene: TRBV6-1
j_gene: TRBJ2-4
abundance: .
len: 16
CDR3nt: TGTGCCAGCAGTGAAAATTTCGGGAAGGGGGCGGACATTCAGTACTTC
CDR3aa: CASSENFGKGADIQYF

d_gene: TRBD2
v_gene: TRBV30
j_gene: TRBJ2-1
abundance: .
len: 15
CDR3nt: TGTGCCTGGAGCCCAGCTAGCGGGGCGGGGCATGAGCAGTTCTTC
CDR3aa: CAWSPASGAGHEQFF

d_gene: TRBD1
v_gene: TRBV19
j_gene: TRBJ1-2
abundance: .
len: 15
CDR3nt: TGTGCCAGTAGTACCGGGACAGGGGGCAACTATGGCTACACCTTC
CDR3aa: CASSTGTGGNYGYTF

d_gene: TRBD1
v_gene: TRBV19
j_gene: TRBJ1-5
abundance: .
len: 13
CDR3nt: TGTGCCAGTACCGACAGGGAGCATCAGCCCCAGCATTTT
CDR3aa: CASTDREHQPQHF

d_gene: TRBD2
v_gene: TRBV14
j_gene: TRBJ2-3
abundance: .
len: 16
CDR3nt: TGTGCCAGCAGCCAAGGGCAGGGACTACGCACAGATACGCAGTATTTT
CDR3aa: CASSQGQGLRTDTQYF

d_gene: TRBD1
v_gene: TRBV6-4
j_gene: TRBJ2-3
abundance: few
len: 15
CDR3nt: TGTGCCAGCAGTGACGGGACAGGGGGCACAGATACGCAGTATTTT
CDR3aa: CASSDGTGGTDTQYF

d_gene: .
v_gene: TRBV6-1
j_gene: TRBJ2-7
abundance: few
len: 13
CDR3nt: TGTGCCAGCATCCCCGCGGTCGGTGTCGAGCAGTACTTC
CDR3aa: CASIPAVGVEQYF

d_gene: TRBD1
v_gene: TRBV6-5
j_gene: TRBJ1-5
abundance: .
len: 15
CDR3nt: TGTGCCAGCAGGCCCGGGACAGGGCGATATCAGCCCCAGCATTTT
CDR3aa: CASRPGTGRYQPQHF

d_gene: TRBD2
v_gene: TRBV7-3
j_gene: TRBJ2-3
abundance: .
len: 16
CDR3nt: TGTGCCAGCAGCTTAAATCCGGGACTAGAGGGAGATACGCAGTATTTT
CDR3aa: CASSLNPGLEGDTQYF

d_gene: TRBD1
v_gene: TRBV7-8
j_gene: TRBJ2-7
abundance: .
len: 13
CDR3nt: TGTGCCAGCAGAAGGGGGCCGTCCTACGAGCAGTACTTC
CDR3aa: CASRRGPSYEQYF

d_gene: TRBD2
v_gene: TRBV6-1
j_gene: TRBJ2-6
abundance: .
len: 14
CDR3nt: TGTGCCAGCTTCGGGGGGGTAGGGGCCAACGTCCTGACTTTC
CDR3aa: CASFGGVGANVLTF

d_gene: .
v_gene: TRBV27
j_gene: TRBJ1-1
abundance: .
len: 14
CDR3nt: TGTGCCAGCAGTTTAAGCGGGCCGAACACTGAAGCTTTCTTT
CDR3aa: CASSLSGPNTEAFF

d_gene: .
v_gene: TRBV9
j_gene: TRBJ2-5
abundance: .
len: 14
CDR3nt: TGTGCCAGCAGCGTAGCCAGCGCGGAAGAGACCCAGTACTTC
CDR3aa: CASSVASAEETQYF

d_gene: TRBD2
v_gene: TRBV10-2
j_gene: TRBJ2-3
abundance: .
len: 16
CDR3nt: TGCGCCAGCTGGAGCTTAGCGGGGGACTTCACAGATACGCAGTATTTT
CDR3aa: CASWSLAGDFTDTQYF

d_gene: TRBD1
v_gene: TRBV10-1
j_gene: TRBJ2-5
abundance: .
len: 18
CDR3nt: TGCGCCAGCAGTGAGTCGGAGGCAGGGGGCGGGTTCGGAGAGACCCAGTACTTC
CDR3aa: CASSESEAGGGFGETQYF

d_gene: TRBD2
v_gene: TRBV27
j_gene: TRBJ2-3
abundance: .
len: 14
CDR3nt: TGTGCCAGCAGTTTTAGCGGGGGCACAGATACGCAGTATTTT
CDR3aa: CASSFSGGTDTQYF

d_gene: TRBD1
v_gene: TRBV7-9
j_gene: TRBJ1-2
abundance: .
len: 14
CDR3nt: TGTGCCAGCAGCGAACGACAGGGAAAGCATGGCTACACCTTC
CDR3aa: CASSERQGKHGYTF

d_gene: TRBD1
v_gene: TRBV18
j_gene: TRBJ2-7
abundance: .
len: 18
CDR3nt: TGTGCCAGCTCACCACGCAGACAGGGGGCAAGAATAGCCTACGAGCAGTACTTC
CDR3aa: CASSPRRQGARIAYEQYF

d_gene: TRBD2
v_gene: TRBV2
j_gene: TRBJ2-3
abundance: .
len: 17
CDR3nt: TGTGCCAGCAGTGACGGTCGGGGGGACCCCCACACAGATACGCAGTATTTT
CDR3aa: CASSDGRGDPHTDTQYF

d_gene: .
v_gene: TRBV19
j_gene: TRBJ1-3
abundance: .
len: 15
CDR3nt: TGTGCCAGTAGTCCACAAGGGGCGGCTGGAAACACCATATATTTT
CDR3aa: CASSPQGAAGNTIYF

d_gene: .
v_gene: TRBV20-1
j_gene: TRBJ1-1
abundance: .
len: 11
CDR3nt: TGCAGTGGGGCAGCGAACACTGAAGCTTTCTTT
CDR3aa: CSGAANTEAFF

d_gene: .
v_gene: TRBV7-9
j_gene: TRBJ2-5
abundance: .
len: 14
CDR3nt: TGTGCCAGCAGTCCGTCGGCGGGGTCGGAGACCCAGTACTTC
CDR3aa: CASSPSAGSETQYF

d_gene: .
v_gene: TRBV27
j_gene: TRBJ1-5
abundance: once
len: 15
CDR3nt: TGTGCCAGCCACCCTGCGGGTTATAGCAATCAGCCCCAGCATTTT
CDR3aa: CASHPAGYSNQPQHF

d_gene: .
v_gene: TRBV7-2
j_gene: TRBJ2-7
abundance: .
len: 15
CDR3nt: TGTGCCAGCAGCCTAGCCCCCGACGAGGCCTACGAGCAGTACTTC
CDR3aa: CASSLAPDEAYEQYF

d_gene: TRBD1
v_gene: TRBV4-3
j_gene: TRBJ2-7
abundance: .
len: 13
CDR3nt: TGCGCCAGCAGCCCCCGACAGGGACGAGAGCAGTACTTC
CDR3aa: CASSPRQGREQYF

d_gene: .
v_gene: TRBV5-8
j_gene: TRBJ1-1
abundance: .
len: 16
CDR3nt: TGTGCCAGCAGCTTGTGGGGCCTCCAGGGGAACACTGAAGCTTTCTTT
CDR3aa: CASSLWGLQGNTEAFF

d_gene: .
v_gene: TRBV5-1
j_gene: TRBJ1-6
abundance: .
len: 15
CDR3nt: TGCGCCAGCAGCTTGGGCCGGGAGGGGAGTTCACCCCTCCACTTT
CDR3aa: CASSLGREGSSPLHF

d_gene: .
v_gene: TRBV9
j_gene: TRBJ2-2
abundance: .
len: 13
CDR3nt: TGTGCCAGCAGCGGGGAGAGGCCCGGGGAGCTGTTTTTT
CDR3aa: CASSGERPGELFF

d_gene: TRBD1
v_gene: TRBV5-1
j_gene: TRBJ1-2
abundance: .
len: 17
CDR3nt: TGCGCCAGCAGCTATTCTACAACCGGGACAGGGGAGTATGGCTACACCTTC
CDR3aa: CASSYSTTGTGEYGYTF

d_gene: .
v_gene: TRBV19
j_gene: TRBJ2-6
abundance: .
len: 17
CDR3nt: TGTGCCAGTAGTATAAAACTGCGCAGGTCTGGGGCCAACGTCCTGACTTTC
CDR3aa: CASSIKLRRSGANVLTF

d_gene: .
v_gene: TRBV18
j_gene: TRBJ1-1
abundance: .
len: 13
CDR3nt: TGTGCCAGCTCCCAAAGCGGGAACACTGAAGCTTTCTTT
CDR3aa: CASSQSGNTEAFF

d_gene: TRBD2
v_gene: TRBV5-6
j_gene: TRBJ2-1
abundance: few
len: 15
CDR3nt: TGTGCCAGCAGCCAGATAGCGGGAGCTGGCAATGAGCAGTTCTTC
CDR3aa: CASSQIAGAGNEQFF

d_gene: .
v_gene: TRBV18
j_gene: TRBJ1-2
abundance: few
len: 15
CDR3nt: TGTGCCAGCTCACCAGGTTCAGGCTCCTTCTATGGCTACACCTTC
CDR3aa: CASSPGSGSFYGYTF

d_gene: .
v_gene: TRBV21-1
j_gene: TRBJ1-1
abundance: .
len: 12
CDR3nt: TGTGCCAGCCTAAAGGGGTACACTGAAGCTTTCTTT
CDR3aa: CASLKGYTEAFF

d_gene: TRBD1
v_gene: TRBV7-2
j_gene: TRBJ1-2
abundance: .
len: 17
CDR3nt: TGTGCCAGCAGCCCTAGGAGGGGGCTAAGGTGGAACTATGGCTACACCTTC
CDR3aa: CASSPRRGLRWNYGYTF

d_gene: .
v_gene: TRBV11-3
j_gene: TRBJ2-2
abundance: .
len: 14
CDR3nt: TGTGCCAGCAGCTTCCCAGGGCATCCCGGGGAGCTGTTTTTT
CDR3aa: CASSFPGHPGELFF

d_gene: TRBD1
v_gene: TRBV11-2
j_gene: TRBJ1-1
abundance: once
len: 16
CDR3nt: TGTGCCAGCAGCTCGCACCAGACAGGGCCAGGGACTGAAGCTTTCTTT
CDR3aa: CASSSHQTGPGTEAFF

d_gene: .
v_gene: TRBV5-1
j_gene: TRBJ2-1
abundance: .
len: 14
CDR3nt: TGCGCCAGCAGCTTGGACAGACCTGCCAATGAGCAGTTCTTC
CDR3aa: CASSLDRPANEQFF

d_gene: .
v_gene: TRBV7-3
j_gene: TRBJ2-1
abundance: .
len: 15
CDR3nt: TGTGCCAGCAGCTTTAGGACAGCAAAGTACAATGAGCAGTTCTTC
CDR3aa: CASSFRTAKYNEQFF

d_gene: .
v_gene: TRBV4-2
j_gene: TRBJ1-2
abundance: .
len: 15
CDR3nt: TGTGCCAGCAGCCAAGATGAGTTTTCTAACTATGGCTACACCTTC
CDR3aa: CASSQDEFSNYGYTF

d_gene: .
v_gene: TRBV6-6
j_gene: TRBJ2-2
abundance: .
len: 13
CDR3nt: TGTGCCTGGCTGGCGGAGAACACCGGGGAGCTGTTTTTT
CDR3aa: CAWLAENTGELFF

d_gene: .
v_gene: TRBV30
j_gene: TRBJ2-2
abundance: .
len: 22
CDR3nt: TGTGCCTGGAGTGTTTCGAGGGTTCACGACATCACCGTATTCAGTGGCACCGGGGAGCTGTTTTTT
CDR3aa: CAWSVSRVHDITVFSGTGELFF

d_gene: TRBD2
v_gene: TRBV30
j_gene: TRBJ2-7
abundance: .
len: 14
CDR3nt: TGTGCCTGGGGGACCTGGCGGGAGGGGTACGAGCAGTACTTC
CDR3aa: CAWGTWREGYEQYF

d_gene: .
v_gene: TRBV10-3
j_gene: TRBJ1-5
abundance: .
len: 14
CDR3nt: TGTGCCATCAGTACAGGGATCCGCAATCAGCCCCAGCATTTT
CDR3aa: CAISTGIRNQPQHF